This T cell receptor (beta chain) was sequenced for a study of blood T cell repertoires in COVID-19. Clones were sequenced by immunoSEQ multiplex PCR, and TCRdb holds only the in-frame ones, with some missing. The sample lists 180,000 or so clones, more than 85% occurring once. The CDR3 is 14 amino acids. Germline V CDR1 and CDR2: MNHEY, SVGAGI. V lost 6 bases and J lost 7; bases outside the gene matches: 10. The sample was peripheral blood. This sequence joins TRBV6-5 and TRBJ2-7; 9 bases line up with TRBD1. This receptor was obtained from a woman aged 25-40 years with active or convalescent COVID-19. Here the CDR3 DNA reads TGTGCCAGCAGCCCGGGACAGGGATTATGGGAGCAGTACTTC. Amino acid sequence: CASSPGQGLWEQYF.